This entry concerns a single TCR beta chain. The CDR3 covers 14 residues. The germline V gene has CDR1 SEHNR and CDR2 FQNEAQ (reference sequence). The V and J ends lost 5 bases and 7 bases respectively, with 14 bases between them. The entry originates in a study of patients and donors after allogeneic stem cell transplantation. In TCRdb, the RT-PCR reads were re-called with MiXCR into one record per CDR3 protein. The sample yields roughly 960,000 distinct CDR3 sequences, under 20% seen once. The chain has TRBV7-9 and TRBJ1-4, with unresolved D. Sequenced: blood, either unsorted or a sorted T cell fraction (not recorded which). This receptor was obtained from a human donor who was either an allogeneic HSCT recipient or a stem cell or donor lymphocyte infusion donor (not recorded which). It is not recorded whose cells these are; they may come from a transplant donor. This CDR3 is CASSHQSTPEKLFF. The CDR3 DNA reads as TGTGCCAGCAGCCATCAGTCAACTCCTGAAAAACTGTTTTTT.